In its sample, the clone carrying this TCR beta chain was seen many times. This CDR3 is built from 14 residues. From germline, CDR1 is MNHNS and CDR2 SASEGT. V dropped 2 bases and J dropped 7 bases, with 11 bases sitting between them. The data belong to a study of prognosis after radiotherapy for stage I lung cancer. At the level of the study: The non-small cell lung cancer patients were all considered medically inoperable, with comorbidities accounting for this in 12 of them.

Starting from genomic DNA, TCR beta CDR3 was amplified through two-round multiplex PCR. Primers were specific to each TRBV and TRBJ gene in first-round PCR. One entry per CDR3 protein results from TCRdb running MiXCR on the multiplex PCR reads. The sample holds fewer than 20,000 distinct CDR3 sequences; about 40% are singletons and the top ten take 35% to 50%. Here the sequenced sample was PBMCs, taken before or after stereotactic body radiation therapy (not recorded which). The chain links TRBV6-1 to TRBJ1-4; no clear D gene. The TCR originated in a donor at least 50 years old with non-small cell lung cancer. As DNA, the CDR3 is TGTGCCAGCAGTGAATTGGGGAGGGCTGAAAAACTGTTTTTT. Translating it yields CASSELGRAEKLFF.